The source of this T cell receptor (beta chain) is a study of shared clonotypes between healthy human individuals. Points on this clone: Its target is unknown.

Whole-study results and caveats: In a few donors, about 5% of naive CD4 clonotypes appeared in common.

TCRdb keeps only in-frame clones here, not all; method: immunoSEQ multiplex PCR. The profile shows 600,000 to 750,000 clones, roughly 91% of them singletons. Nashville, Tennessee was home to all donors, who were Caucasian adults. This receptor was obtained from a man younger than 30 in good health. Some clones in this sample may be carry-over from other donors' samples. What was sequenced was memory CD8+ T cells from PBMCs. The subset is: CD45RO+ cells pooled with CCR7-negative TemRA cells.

CDR3 loop: CASSFNSVGEQYF. As DNA, the CDR3 is TGTGCCAGCAGTTTTAACAGCGTGGGCGAGCAGTACTTC. This chain connects TRBV27 to TRBJ2-7; D unclear. The ends were cut back, 3 bases at V and 6 bases at J, with 12 bases in the middle. This CDR3 has 13 amino acids. The germline V gene has CDR1 MNHEY and CDR2 SMNVEV (reference sequence).